This TCR beta chain was sequenced during a study of T cells in Graves' hyperthyroidism and ophthalmopathy. Study-level results: The model's output predicted ophthalmopathy at a median of 6.5 months prior to onset.

On the basis of clinical symptoms, serum thyroxine and TRAb, thyroid ultrasound and orbital computed tomography, diagnoses were made. This clonotype has more than one count but fewer than ten. The antigen is undetermined. RNA transcripts were the template for amplifying TCR beta CDR3 regions. The study used the HTBI primer set for a first-round RT-PCR of the TCR CDR3. TCRdb re-called the multiplex PCR reads through MiXCR, storing one row per CDR3 protein. Altogether under 200,000 distinct CDR3 sequences are present, roughly 9.4% being singletons, with the ten largest covering around 20%. The sequenced sample was blood. This receptor was taken from a woman aged 18-35 years with Graves' hyperthyroidism that later progressed to Graves' ophthalmopathy.

The CDR3 spells CASSPAKQGATQPQHF. For the CDR3, the DNA is TGTGCCAGCAGTCCCGCTAAACAGGGGGCCACTCAGCCCCAGCATTTT. The chain joins TRBV6-1 to TRBJ1-5; 9 positions agree with TRBD1. From germline, CDR1 is MNHNS and CDR2 SASEGT. Trimming took 5 bases from V and 6 from J; bases not matched to a gene: 11. CDR3 length: 16 amino acids.